This T cell receptor beta chain was captured by sequencing in a study of T cell repertoires in cytomegalovirus infection. The wider study: Carrying CMV and the relevant HLA type showed in public TCR beta signatures.

General study results and limits: The study found HLA-C-restricted CMV-specific TCR beta clonotypes dominating the ex vivo response. The study identified carriers of CMV plus the relevant HLA from cumulative public TCR beta family frequency.

Looked up from germline, CDR1 is KGHSH and CDR2 is LQKENI. The V gene lost 5 bases and the J gene lost 6 bases, with 5 bases spanning the gap. This CDR3 has 11 residues. TCRdb independently ran MiXCR on the reads; one entry per CDR3 protein. The sample holds about 740,000 distinct CDR3 sequences, about 40% seen once. As to this clonotype: Its antigen is still unknown.

The sequenced sample was PBMCs. The genes are TRBV18 and TRBJ2-1; D is unclear. The sequence was collected from a human donor in good health (CMV status not recorded). Some clones in this sample may be carry-over from other donors' samples. CDR3 residues: CASSMSNEQFF. The DNA for the CDR3 is TGTGCCAGCTCAATGAGCAATGAGCAGTTCTTC.